This T cell receptor (beta chain) originates from a study of CD8 T cells in ankylosing spondylitis. General study findings and limits: The study identified a TCR beta motif of about eight highly homologous variants that appeared characteristic of ankylosing spondylitis blood. A number of the motif variants had already been described in reactive arthritis synovial fluid and blood. Enrichment of disease-linked clones was reportedly significant in matched ankylosing spondylitis synovial fluid.

Researchers built TCR beta libraries using quantitative 5'-RACE with molecular barcodes. MiXCR, applied by TCRdb to the 5' RACE reads, yields one record per CDR3 protein. The sample lists 200,000 to 300,000 distinct CDR3 sequences, 8% to 9.5% occurring once. This clonotype was recorded at least ten times. No antigen is known for it. CDR1 and CDR2 from the germline V gene are SGHTA and FQGNSA. This CDR3 has 15 amino acids. V lost 2 bases, J lost 2 bases, and 12 bases lay in between. The chain has TRBV7-2 and TRBJ1-2; D not certain. The source is a male donor with ankylosing spondylitis or in good health (not recorded which). What was sequenced was blood, either unsorted or a sorted T cell fraction (not recorded which). CDR3 nucleotides: TGTGCCAGCAGCTTATCTCGGACGGAGAACTATGGCTACACCTTC. This translates into CASSLSRTENYGYTF.